Here is one T cell receptor (beta chain) with its context. For the second PCR, which ran for 7 to 11 cycles, a sample-barcoded 5' primer and a J-beta primer mix were used. All cDNA molecules were each tagged by a template-switch adaptor with 12 random nucleotides. Each CDR3 protein is one row after TCRdb ran MiXCR on the 5' RACE reads. The sample contains approximately 790,000 distinct CDR3 sequences, about 62% of which appear only once. The entry originates in a study of blood T cells in healthy people across ages. The CDR3 totals 17 residues. The V and J ends lost 4 bases and 4 bases, in that order; junction bases with no gene match: 13. CDR1 is MDHEN, CDR2 SYDVKM, per germline.

The sequencing input was blood. V and J are TRBV28 and TRBJ2-1; 7 bases match TRBD1. The receptor was derived from a man aged 30 to 39 in good health. The CDR3 region has the DNA TGTGCCAGCAGTTCCCACCCCCGGGACAGAACATACAATGAGCAGTTCTTC. Its protein product is CASSSHPRDRTYNEQFF.